This TCR beta chain is from a study of shared clonotypes between healthy human individuals. Overall study: For every donor, three CD4 naive, three CD4 memory, two CD8 naive and one CD8 memory plates were used.

Study observations and caveats: Sampling covered blood only; tissue repertoires likely differ. Donor clonotype sharing was expected to depend on sequencing depth.

Source study methods: Junction-only sequences without quality scores were provided by ImmunoSEQ, so filtering was different. TCRdb's table, derived via immunoSEQ multiplex PCR, lists solely in-frame clones and lacks some. V and J calls plus clone size are reproduced from that table; the DNA served to infer D and trimming. The table records around 1.5 million clones, nearly 99% of them present only once. In the case of this clone: Its target is unknown. This same CDR3 is encoded by further DNA sequences in the sample.

CDR3 length: 13 amino acids. Trimming shortened V by 4 bases and J by 1 base, and 7 bases separated the two germline ends. CDR1 is MNHEY and CDR2 is SVGAGI in the germline V gene. Specimen: naive CD4+ T cells sorted from blood. The subset: CD45RA+ positively selected. The chain carries TRBV6-5 and TRBJ1-1; D uncertain. This receptor was taken from a man aged 30-40 years in good health. The CDR3 nucleotides are TGTGCCAGCAGTTTAGGGTGGAACACTGAAGCTTTCTTT. Translating gives CASSLGWNTEAFF.